The entry that follows covers one T cell receptor (beta chain) sequence. Under the authors' procedure: Reference gene primers were amplified, and this amplification served to estimate nucleated cell counts. Measured with immunoSEQ multiplex PCR; TCRdb has only the in-frame clones, and not every one. The V and J calls and clone size are taken from that table; D and trimming were inferred from the DNA. The table records roughly 160,000 clones, 80% to 90% of them present only once. This record belongs to a study of blood T cell repertoires in COVID-19. Across the study: COVID-19 samples collected from the United States, Italy and Spain covered acute and convalescent phases. T cells, B-cell-depleted T cells, or PBMCs supplied cDNA or gDNA.

J was trimmed by 4 bases and V by 1 base; bases with no gene match: 3. The germline V gene encodes CDR1 KGHSH and CDR2 LQKENI. This CDR3 is built from 14 residues. It was during active infection that Seattle patients were enrolled and then longitudinally followed. This TCR came from a woman in her 70s with COVID-19, enrolled during active disease. The chain joins TRBV18 to TRBJ1-2; 7 bases map to TRBD1. Sequencing input: peripheral blood. The CDR3 loop is CASSPQGTAYGYTF. The CDR3 nucleotides read TGTGCCAGCTCACCACAGGGGACAGCCTATGGCTACACCTTC.